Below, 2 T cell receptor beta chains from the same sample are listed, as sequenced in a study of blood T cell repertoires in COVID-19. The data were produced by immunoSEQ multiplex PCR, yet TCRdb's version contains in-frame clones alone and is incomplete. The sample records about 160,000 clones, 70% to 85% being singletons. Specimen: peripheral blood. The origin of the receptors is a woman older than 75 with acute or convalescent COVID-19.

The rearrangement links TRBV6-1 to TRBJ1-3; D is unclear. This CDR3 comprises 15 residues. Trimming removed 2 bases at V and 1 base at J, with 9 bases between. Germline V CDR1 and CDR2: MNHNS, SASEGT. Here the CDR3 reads CASSERQTSGNTIYF. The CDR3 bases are TGTGCCAGCAGTGAAAGGCAGACATCTGGAAACACCATATATTTT.

CDR3 protein: CASSWTSGNTIYF. For the CDR3, the DNA is TGTGCCAGCAGCTGGACTTCTGGAAACACCATATATTTT. The V call is TRBV5-5, the J call TRBJ1-3; the D is unclear. V lost 3 bases to trimming and J lost 1 base, with 5 bases between them. Germline V gives CDR1 SGHKS, CDR2 YYEKEE (reference sequence). There are 13 residues in the CDR3.